A single sample gave rise to the 14 T cell receptor beta chains below, sequenced in a study of T cell responses to AZD1222 COVID-19 vaccine (dated by TCRdb to about 2021). The time point label of this sample denotes: baseline before first vaccination. Library method: the immunoSEQ multiplex PCR assay. TCRdb holds this immuneACCESS table with in-frame rearrangements only. Some clones are missing; in checked studies, unresolved V genes explain under half, and the rest has no known cause. Across this sample there are roughly 100,000 clones, with 90% seen only once. Clones ranked in the top ten supply approximately 1.2% of the sample. Sequencing was performed on peripheral blood, taken on day 0 of AZD1222 vaccination. These receptor sequences come from an adult in good health.

V is TRBV30 and J is TRBJ1-2, with 7 bases matching TRBD1. This CDR3 is 13 amino acids long. Trimming cost V 4 bases and J 6 bases; bases outside gene matches: 8. Germline CDR1 GTSNPN, CDR2 SVGIG (reference sequence). CDR3: CAWIDREGDGYTF. CDR3 nucleotides: TGTGCCTGGATTGACAGGGAAGGTGATGGCTACACCTTC.

V and J are TRBV2 and TRBJ2-7; D is perhaps TRBD1 or TRBD2 (5 bases each). CDR1 SNHLY and CDR2 FYNNEI come from the germline V gene. CDR3 size: 14 residues. Deletions cut 8 bases from V and 3 bases from J, with 17 bases between. This CDR3 reads CASHSGTDLYEQYF. The CDR3 nucleotides read TGTGCCAGCCACTCCGGGACGGACCTCTACGAGCAGTACTTC.

This chain uses TRBV24-1 with TRBJ2-3; D is undetermined. Germline-derived CDR1 and CDR2 are KGHDR and SFDVKD. Trimming took off 4 bases at V and 1 base at J, with 17 bases between the two ends. This CDR3 region has 17 residues. CDR3 nucleotides: TGTGCCACCAGTGACGACAAAAAAGACACACGCACAGATACGCAGTATTTT. This encodes CATSDDKKDTRTDTQYF.

The chain combines TRBV7-6 with TRBJ2-5; D not resolved. Germline CDR1 SGHVS, CDR2 FNYEAQ. V shed 7 bases and J shed 0 bases, with 15 bases lying between them. The CDR3 is 15 amino acids. Here the CDR3 DNA reads TGTGCCAGCACCGTTTCAATCGAGTACCAAGAGACCCAGTACTTC. This translates into CASTVSIEYQETQYF. Full variable domain (missing parts from reference TRBV7-6 and TRBJ2-5): GAGVSQSPRYKVTKRGQDVALRCDPISGHVSLYWYRQALGQGPEFLTYFNYEAQQDKSGLPNDRFSAERPEGSISTLTIQRTEQRDSAMYRCASTVSIEYQETQYFGPGTRLLVL.

The chain combines TRBV4-1 with TRBJ2-7; no definite D call. CDR3 length: 12 amino acids. Trimming cost V 1 base and J 7 bases, with 8 bases left between them. CDR1 and CDR2 from the germline V gene are MGHRA and YSYEKL. In DNA, the CDR3 is TGCGCCAGCAGCCAAGTTGTGGGTGAGCAGTACTTC. This sequence encodes CASSQVVGEQYF.

The chain links TRBV12-3 or TRBV12-4 to TRBJ1-2; D is undetermined. The CDR3 loop spans 11 amino acids. V was cut by 4 bases and J by 5 bases, with 5 bases left in between. DNA of the CDR3: TGTGCCAGCAGTTCGGGTTATGGCTACACCTTC. Translated, it gives CASSSGYGYTF.

The chain links TRBV7-9 to TRBJ2-2; no reliable D call. The CDR3 is 13 residues long. Trimming took off 5 bases at V and 7 bases at J, with 11 bases between the two ends. Germline assignment: CDR1 SEHNR and CDR2 FQNEAQ (reference sequence). CDR3 DNA sequence: TGTGCCAGCAGCCTTAAAAACGGCGGGGAGCTGTTTTTT. It encodes CASSLKNGGELFF.

The V and J genes are TRBV10-1 and TRBJ2-7; weak D call: TRBD2 (6 bases). Germline CDR1 WNHNN, CDR2 SYGVQD (reference sequence). Deletions cut 6 bases from V and 0 bases from J, with 15 bases between. The CDR3 length is 15 residues. The CDR3 nucleotides are TGCGCCAGCAGCGCCGGGACTCCCGTCTCCTACGAGCAGTACTTC. It encodes CASSAGTPVSYEQYF.

The gene calls are TRBV5-1 and TRBJ1-3, with a tentative D call TRBD1 (6 bases). This CDR3 spans 15 amino acids. The germline gives CDR1 SGHRS, CDR2 YFSETQ. V was clipped by 4 bases and J by 0 bases, with 11 bases between them. The CDR3 spells CASSPGHLSGNTIYF. The CDR3 DNA is TGCGCCAGCAGCCCGGGACACCTCTCTGGAAACACCATATATTTT.

V and J are TRBV5-1 and TRBJ1-1; D is unclear. Between the trimmed V and J ends, which lost 5 bases and 7 bases, there was a span of 15 bases. Germline V gene sequence: CDR1 SGHRS, CDR2 YFSETQ. This CDR3 contains 13 residues. In nucleotides, the CDR3 is TGCGCCAGCAGGCTTGGACGCAGTGTTGAAGCTTTCTTT. Its translation: CASRLGRSVEAFF.

The chain carries TRBV6-2 or TRBV6-3 and TRBJ1-2; tentative D call: TRBD1 (6 bases). V was shortened by 6 bases and J by 0 bases, with 17 bases between the two germline ends. CDR3 length: 16 residues. Germline lookup yields CDR1 MNHEY and CDR2 SVGEGT. The CDR3 DNA reads as TGTGCCAGCAGCCCCGGACAGCGCCCTGCTAACTATGGCTACACCTTC. Its translation: CASSPGQRPANYGYTF.

The chain uses TRBV7-7 and TRBJ1-2, with D possibly matching TRBD1 (5 bases). The CDR3 runs 15 residues. The V end lost 1 base, the J end lost 7 bases, and 16 bases lay between the germline ends. Germline V gene sequence: CDR1 SSHAT, CDR2 FNYEAQ (reference sequence). The CDR3 here is CASSLVRIRVFGYTF. The CDR3 nucleotides read TGTGCCAGCAGCTTAGTAAGAATCAGGGTTTTTGGCTACACCTTC.

The chain uses TRBV3-1 (or the pseudogene TRBV3-2) and TRBJ1-6; no firm D call. Germline CDR1 reads LGHDT; CDR2 reads YNNKEL (reference sequence). The CDR3 has 16 amino acids. V lost 4 bases and J lost 0, with 10 bases in between. CDR3 amino acids: CASSLKLSSYNSPLHF. The CDR3, as DNA: TGTGCCAGCAGCCTAAAACTGAGCTCCTATAATTCACCCCTCCACTTT.

The genes are TRBV28 and TRBJ2-1, with 8 positions matching TRBD1. The germline V gene encodes CDR1 MDHEN and CDR2 SYDVKM. J gave up 1 base and V 3 bases, and 2 bases lay outside the gene matches. The CDR3 is 15 residues long. The CDR3 spells CASSLTGVSYNEQFF. The CDR3 DNA is TGTGCCAGCAGTTTGACAGGGGTTTCCTACAATGAGCAGTTCTTC.